These T cell receptor beta chains were read from a single sample in a study of cytomegalovirus exposure and HLA in healthy donors. Data came from immunoSEQ multiplex PCR; TCRdb stores just in-frame clones and leaves some out. This table has 180,000 or so clones, 80% to 90% appearing once. Input material: PBMCs. Receptors were obtained from a man aged 18-30 years in good health and CMV-seropositive. CDR3s include the opening cysteine and the closing phenylalanine or tryptophan. The D gene is left open where the match is weak. A clone size is listed for some rows: how often the clone was seen (once, few, many), or a class if it is expanded.

v_gene	len	d_gene	j_gene	abundance	CDR3nt	CDR3aa
TRBV4-3	16	NA	TRBJ2-1	NA	TGCGCCAGCAGCCCGCAGGGGGGCCGGGGAGAAAATGAGCAGTTCTTC	CASSPQGGRGENEQFF
TRBV5-6	15	NA	TRBJ2-2	NA	TGTGCCAGCAGCTTGCTAGGCCGTAACACCGGGGAGCTGTTTTTT	CASSLLGRNTGELFF
TRBV7-3	15	TRBD2	TRBJ2-5	NA	TGTGCCAGCAGCCCTCTAGCGGGGGGACAAGAGACCCAGTACTTC	CASSPLAGGQETQYF
TRBV7-9	15	NA	TRBJ2-5	NA	TGTGCCAGCAGCTTGTCTACGGGGTATCAAGAGACCCAGTACTTC	CASSLSTGYQETQYF
TRBV18	16	NA	TRBJ2-1	NA	TGTGCCAGCTCACCACAGACAGGTCTCGATGTCAGCGAGCAGTTCTTC	CASSPQTGLDVSEQFF
TRBV9	16	TRBD1	TRBJ2-5	once	TGTGCCAGCAGTGACCGGGACAGGGGGCCCCAAGAGACCCAGTACTTC	CASSDRDRGPQETQYF
TRBV29-1	13	NA	TRBJ2-7	NA	TGCAGCGTTGCGGGGGGCATCGGCTACGAGCAGTACTTC	CSVAGGIGYEQYF
TRBV6-6	16	TRBD1	TRBJ2-1	NA	TGTGCCAGCAGTTACACTGGACAGGGCGCGTACAATGAGCAGTTCTTC	CASSYTGQGAYNEQFF
TRBV7-3	16	NA	TRBJ2-2	NA	TGTGCCAGCAGCTTAACGTATACAACCGGAGCCGGGGAGCTGTTTTTT	CASSLTYTTGAGELFF
TRBV7-9	15	NA	TRBJ1-3	NA	TGTGCCAGCAGCGGAACAGGGAGCTCTGGAAACACCATATATTTT	CASSGTGSSGNTIYF
TRBV5-6	14	TRBD1	TRBJ1-6	NA	TGTGCCAGCAGCTTGGGACAGGGATCTTCACCCCTCCACTTT	CASSLGQGSSPLHF
TRBV27	18	TRBD2	TRBJ2-3	NA	TGTGCCAGCAGTTTATCAGGCCCGGGAGGGGCTGTAGCAGATACGCAGTATTTT	CASSLSGPGGAVADTQYF
TRBV4-2	15	TRBD2	TRBJ2-7	NA	TGTGCCAGCAGCCAAGGACTAGCGGGGGACTACGAGCAGTACTTC	CASSQGLAGDYEQYF
TRBV7-2	16	NA	TRBJ2-7	NA	TGTGCCAGCAGCTTAGATGGGGGCAAGACCGCCTACGAGCAGTACTTC	CASSLDGGKTAYEQYF
TRBV6-1	13	TRBD1	TRBJ1-5	NA	TGTGCCAGTTACAGGGGGAGAGATCGGCCCCAGCATTTT	CASYRGRDRPQHF
TRBV14	16	NA	TRBJ1-3	NA	TGTGCCAGCAGCCAAGACGTCAGGGTGGCTGGAAACACCATATATTTT	CASSQDVRVAGNTIYF
TRBV4-3	17	TRBD2	TRBJ2-7	NA	TGCGCCAGCAGCCAAGAACCGGGGCTAGCGGGGACCTACGAGCAGTACTTC	CASSQEPGLAGTYEQYF
TRBV30	14	TRBD1	TRBJ1-4	NA	TGTGCCTGGAGTCCAAGGACAGGGGATGAAAAACTGTTTTTT	CAWSPRTGDEKLFF
TRBV19	13	NA	TRBJ1-3	NA	TGTGCCAGTAGCAAATTCTCTGGAAACACCATATATTTT	CASSKFSGNTIYF
TRBV4-3	16	TRBD1	TRBJ2-5	NA	TGCGCCAGCAGCCCGTCCTACAGGGGGCTTCTAGAGACCCAGTACTTC	CASSPSYRGLLETQYF
TRBV4-1	17	NA	TRBJ1-1	few	TGCGCCAGCAGCCATTTATGGGAGGGTATAGGGGACACTGAAGCTTTCTTT	CASSHLWEGIGDTEAFF
TRBV6-6	16	TRBD1	TRBJ1-2	NA	TGTGCCAGCAGACGCCAGACAGGGGGCGGACTTGATGGCTACACCTTC	CASRRQTGGGLDGYTF
TRBV30	14	NA	TRBJ1-1	NA	TGTGCCTGCAGTGTAGGTTCGGCAGGCACTGAAGCTTTTTTT	CACSVGSAGTEAFF
TRBV10-3	18	NA	TRBJ1-6	NA	TGTGCCATCAGTGAGGGCCTTAGGGGCGAGTACTATAATTCACCCCTCCACTTT	CAISEGLRGEYYNSPLHF
TRBV5-6	17	NA	TRBJ2-7	NA	TGTGCCAGCAGCTTAGCTTCCGGGACTGGGGGTTACTACGAGCAGTACTTC	CASSLASGTGGYYEQYF
TRBV5-4	14	TRBD1	TRBJ2-1	once	TGTGCCAGCAGCTTGGGACAGGGGTACAATGAGCAGTTCTTC	CASSLGQGYNEQFF
TRBV6-5	16	TRBD2	TRBJ2-2	NA	TGTGCCAGCAGTTACTCGCTAGCGGGGAACACCGGGGAGCTGTTTTTT	CASSYSLAGNTGELFF
TRBV18	13	TRBD2	TRBJ2-7	NA	TGTGCCAGCTCGACCGGGGGGAGCAGGGAGCAGTACTTC	CASSTGGSREQYF
TRBV7-3	13	TRBD1	TRBJ2-5	NA	TGTGCCAGCAGCTTAGACAGGGAAGAGACCCAGTACTTC	CASSLDREETQYF
TRBV5-1	16	TRBD2	TRBJ2-3	NA	TGCGCCAGCAGCTCGACCGGGACTAGGACCTCAGATACGCAGTATTTT	CASSSTGTRTSDTQYF
TRBV7-2	14	TRBD2	TRBJ2-7	few	TGTGCCAGCAGCGCACGCGGGGGGGGTTACGAGCAGTACTTC	CASSARGGGYEQYF
TRBV5-5	15	NA	TRBJ1-5	NA	TGTGCCAGCAGCTTGACCTTGGGGAGTCCTCAGCCCCAGCATTTT	CASSLTLGSPQPQHF
TRBV11-2	16	NA	TRBJ2-7	NA	TGTGCCAGCAGCTTAGATTTAGGAGGGAACGGGTACGAGCAGTACTTC	CASSLDLGGNGYEQYF
TRBV9	16	NA	TRBJ1-5	NA	TGTGCCAGCAGCGTAGGGTCGGGAGATCGCAATCAGCCCCAGCATTTT	CASSVGSGDRNQPQHF
TRBV7-6	14	NA	TRBJ1-4	few	TGTGCCAGCAGCCTATATGATCTCAATGAAAAACTGTTTTTT	CASSLYDLNEKLFF
TRBV5-6	13	NA	TRBJ1-1	NA	TGTGCCAGCAGCTTGGGTTGGGGCTTTGAAGCTTTCTTT	CASSLGWGFEAFF
TRBV27	13	NA	TRBJ1-5	NA	TGTGCCAGCAGTTTACGGGGGGATCAGCCCCAGCATTTT	CASSLRGDQPQHF
TRBV10-1	15	TRBD1	TRBJ2-5	NA	TGCGCCAGCAGTGAGAAGGGGACAGGGGAAGAGACCCAGTACTTC	CASSEKGTGEETQYF
TRBV19	15	TRBD1	TRBJ1-5	NA	TGTGCCAGTAGTATCCGGGACAGCGAGAATCAGCCCCAGCATTTT	CASSIRDSENQPQHF
TRBV7-9	12	TRBD2	TRBJ2-7	once	TGTTCCGTACGGGGGGGGGCCTACGAGCAGTACTTC	CSVRGGAYEQYF
TRBV19	15	NA	TRBJ2-2	NA	TGTGCCAGTACCCTAAGGACAGCGAACACCGGGGAGCTGTTTTTT	CASTLRTANTGELFF
TRBV5-4	14	TRBD2	TRBJ2-1	once	TGTGCCAGCAGCTTCCGGGGGGGCCGTGATGAGCAGTTCTTC	CASSFRGGRDEQFF
TRBV14	12	NA	TRBJ2-5	NA	TGTGCCAGCAGCCAAGTAAGCGAGACCCAGTACTTC	CASSQVSETQYF
TRBV7-2	18	TRBD2	TRBJ2-2	NA	TGTGCCAGCAGCCTAGGACTAGCCAGGGAGAGGTTGACCGGGGAGCTGTTTTTT	CASSLGLARERLTGELFF
TRBV7-3	19	TRBD2	TRBJ2-1	NA	TGTGCCAGCAGCTTACAGGCGGGGGGCGGGGTAAACGCCTACAATGAGCAGTTCTTC	CASSLQAGGGVNAYNEQFF
TRBV29-1	13	TRBD1	TRBJ2-7	NA	TGCAGCGTCTTAAGGACAGGGGCCCACGAGCAGTACTTC	CSVLRTGAHEQYF
TRBV14	15	TRBD2	TRBJ2-2	NA	TGTGCCAGCAGTCGACTAGCGTCCCACACCGGGGAGCTGTTTTTT	CASSRLASHTGELFF
TRBV18	13	NA	TRBJ1-3	NA	TGTGCCAGCTCAGATTCGGTGGGAAACACCATATATTTT	CASSDSVGNTIYF
TRBV9	15	TRBD2	TRBJ2-3	NA	TGTGCCAGCAGCGTGGGGGGGGGATCGATGGATACGCAGTATTTT	CASSVGGGSMDTQYF
TRBV30	13	TRBD1	TRBJ1-6	NA	TGTGCCTGGGACAGGGTCAAGAATTCACCCCTTCACTTT	CAWDRVKNSPLHF
TRBV27	13	TRBD2	TRBJ2-7	NA	TGTGCCAGCAGTTCAGGACTAGCGGTGGAGCAGTACTTC	CASSSGLAVEQYF
TRBV11-2	15	NA	TRBJ1-2	once	TGTGCCAGCAGCTCCTGGACAGACAGAGACTATGGCTACACCTTC	CASSSWTDRDYGYTF
TRBV7-2	16	TRBD2	TRBJ2-7	NA	TGTGCCAGCAGCCTTGGCGGGCTAGCGGGACCATACGAGCAGTACTTC	CASSLGGLAGPYEQYF
TRBV6-5	14	NA	TRBJ1-1	NA	TGTGCCAACCCCGCAGAGGGAAAGTCCACTGAAGCTTTCTTT	CANPAEGKSTEAFF
TRBV19	15	TRBD1	TRBJ1-5	NA	TGTGCCAGTAGCCCCCGGACAGGAAGCAATCAGCCCCAGCATTTT	CASSPRTGSNQPQHF
TRBV2	13	TRBD1	TRBJ2-7	NA	TGTGCCAGCAGTGGGGACAGGGTTCTCGAGCAGTACTTC	CASSGDRVLEQYF
TRBV7-7	13	TRBD1	TRBJ2-1	NA	TGTGCTAGCAGCCAGGACAGGTACAATGAGCAGTTCTTC	CASSQDRYNEQFF